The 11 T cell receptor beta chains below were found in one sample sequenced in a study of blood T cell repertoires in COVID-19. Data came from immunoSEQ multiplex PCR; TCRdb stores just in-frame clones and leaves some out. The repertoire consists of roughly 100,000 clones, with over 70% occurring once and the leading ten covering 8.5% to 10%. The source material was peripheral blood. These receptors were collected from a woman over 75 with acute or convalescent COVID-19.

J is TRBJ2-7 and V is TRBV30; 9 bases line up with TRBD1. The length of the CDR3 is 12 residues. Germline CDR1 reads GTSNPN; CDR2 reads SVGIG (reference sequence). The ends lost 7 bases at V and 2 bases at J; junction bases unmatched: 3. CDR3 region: CASDRGAYEQYF. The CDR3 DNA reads TGTGCCTCCGACAGGGGGGCCTACGAGCAGTACTTC.

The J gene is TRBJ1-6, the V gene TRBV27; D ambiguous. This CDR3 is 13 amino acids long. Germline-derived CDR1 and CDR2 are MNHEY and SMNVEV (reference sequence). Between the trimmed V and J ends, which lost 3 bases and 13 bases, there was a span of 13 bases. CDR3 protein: CASSFSRSEPLHF. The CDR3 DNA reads TGTGCCAGCAGTTTCAGCAGGTCTGAGCCCCTCCACTTT.

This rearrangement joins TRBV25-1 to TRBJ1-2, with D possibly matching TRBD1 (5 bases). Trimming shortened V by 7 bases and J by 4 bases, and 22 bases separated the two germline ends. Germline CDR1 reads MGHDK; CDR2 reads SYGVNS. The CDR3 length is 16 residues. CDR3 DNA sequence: TGTGCCAGCATGGGGGAGGGAAATCGCTCGCCCTATGGCTACACCTTC. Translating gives CASMGEGNRSPYGYTF.

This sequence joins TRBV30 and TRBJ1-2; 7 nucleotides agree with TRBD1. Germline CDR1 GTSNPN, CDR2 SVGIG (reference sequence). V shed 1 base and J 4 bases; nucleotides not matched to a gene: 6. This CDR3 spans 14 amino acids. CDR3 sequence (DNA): TGTGCCTGGAGTGCGCTCGGGACAGCCTATGGCTACACCTTC. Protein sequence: CAWSALGTAYGYTF.

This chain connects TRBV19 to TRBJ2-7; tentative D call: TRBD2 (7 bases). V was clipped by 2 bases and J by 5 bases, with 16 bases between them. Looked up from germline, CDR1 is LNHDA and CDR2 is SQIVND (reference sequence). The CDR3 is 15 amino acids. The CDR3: CASSIRGGGPDEQYF. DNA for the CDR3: TGTGCCAGTAGTATAAGGGGGGGAGGGCCCGACGAGCAGTACTTC.

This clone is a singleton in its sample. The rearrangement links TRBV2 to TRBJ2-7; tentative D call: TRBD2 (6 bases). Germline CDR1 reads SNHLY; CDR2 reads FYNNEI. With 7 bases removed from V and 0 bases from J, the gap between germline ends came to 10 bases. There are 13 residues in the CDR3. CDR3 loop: CASTGDNSYEQYF. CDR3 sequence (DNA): TGTGCCAGCACGGGGGATAACTCCTACGAGCAGTACTTC.

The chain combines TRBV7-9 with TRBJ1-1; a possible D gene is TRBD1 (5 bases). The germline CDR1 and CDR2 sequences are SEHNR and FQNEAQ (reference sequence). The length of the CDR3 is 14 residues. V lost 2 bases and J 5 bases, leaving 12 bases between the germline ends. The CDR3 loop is CASSLNTGGTEAFF. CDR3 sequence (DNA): TGTGCCAGCAGCTTAAATACAGGAGGGACTGAAGCTTTCTTT.

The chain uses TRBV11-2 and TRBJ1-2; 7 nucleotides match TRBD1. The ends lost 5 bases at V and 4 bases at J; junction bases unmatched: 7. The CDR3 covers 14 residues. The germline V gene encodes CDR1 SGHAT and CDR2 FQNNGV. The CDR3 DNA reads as TGTGCCAGCAGCCTCCGGGACAGCTTCTATGGCTACACCTTC. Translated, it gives CASSLRDSFYGYTF.

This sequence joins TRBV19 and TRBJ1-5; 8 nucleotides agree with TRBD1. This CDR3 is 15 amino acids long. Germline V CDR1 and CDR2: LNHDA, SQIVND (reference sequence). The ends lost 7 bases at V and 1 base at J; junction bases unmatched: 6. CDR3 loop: CASTQQGASNQPQHF. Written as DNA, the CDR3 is TGTGCCAGTACCCAGCAGGGGGCGAGCAATCAGCCCCAGCATTTT.

DNA for the CDR3: TGTGCCACCAGTGAGATGACAGGGAATGAGCAGTTCTTC. It yields the protein CATSEMTGNEQFF. V gene TRBV24-1 combines with J gene TRBJ2-1; 7 bases are a match to TRBD1. The CDR3 covers 13 residues. Germline loops: CDR1 KGHDR, CDR2 SFDVKD. After removal of 4 bases from V and 7 bases from J, the junction contained 3 bases not matched to a gene.

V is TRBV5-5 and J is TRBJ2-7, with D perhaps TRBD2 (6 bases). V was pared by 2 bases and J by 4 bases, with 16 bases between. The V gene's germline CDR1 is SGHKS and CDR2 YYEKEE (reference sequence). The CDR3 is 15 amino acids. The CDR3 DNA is TGTGCCAGCAGCTTCTCCCCGGCGGGAAGGTACGAGCAGTACTTC. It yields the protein CASSFSPAGRYEQYF. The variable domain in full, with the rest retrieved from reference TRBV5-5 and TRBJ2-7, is DAGVTQSPTHLIKTRGQQVTLRCSPISGHKSVSWYQQVLGQGPQFIFQYYEKEERGRGNFPDRFSARQFPNYSSELNVNALLLGDSALYLCASSFSPAGRYEQYFGPGTRLTVT.